Below are 4 T cell receptor beta chains sequenced from a single sample in a study of shared clonotypes between healthy human individuals (dated by TCRdb to about 2020). Library preparation used the immunoSEQ multiplex PCR assay. As stored in TCRdb, this immuneACCESS dataset retains in-frame rearrangements with V and J assigned. A fraction of the clones does not appear; measured against another copy, unresolved V genes explain less than half of the discrepancy, and the remainder lacks a known reason. The sample records about 490,000 clones, over 60% of which are singletons. The ten largest clones take up under 15% of the sample. Sequenced: PBMCs. The origin of the receptors is a woman aged 35 to 49 in good health. Some clones in this sample may be carry-over from other donors' samples.

This clone was seen just once. The V gene is TRBV15, the J gene TRBJ1-3; no reliable D call. There are 14 residues in the CDR3. V was shortened by 5 bases and J by 4 bases, with 12 bases between the two germline ends. The germline V gene encodes CDR1 LNHNV and CDR2 YYDKDF (reference sequence). The CDR3 DNA follows: TGTGCCACCAGCGGATTCTCGGGGGGAAACACCATATATTTT. This sequence encodes CATSGFSGGNTIYF.

This chain links TRBV4-1 with TRBJ2-5; tentatively, D is TRBD1 (6 bases). The V end was cut by 1 base, the J end by 5 bases, with 17 bases between. Germline-derived CDR1 and CDR2 are MGHRA and YSYEKL. The CDR3 spans 16 residues. The CDR3 bases are TGCGCCAGCAGCCAAGCCTTACGGTGGGACACGGAGACCCAGTACTTC. Its translation is CASSQALRWDTETQYF.

For this clone: The sample contains more than one DNA sequence encoding this CDR3. The chain employs TRBV29-1 and TRBJ1-5; D unresolved. The germline V gene encodes CDR1 SQVTM and CDR2 ANQGSEA. V lost 4 bases and J lost 3, with 7 bases in between. The CDR3 length is 12 residues. CDR3 nucleotide sequence: TGCAGCGTTGGAAGCGCCAATCAGCCCCAGCATTTT. Translating it yields CSVGSANQPQHF.

A few counts support this clone. The V call is TRBV10-3, the J call TRBJ1-4, with a tentative D call TRBD1 (5 bases). CDR1 is ENHRY and CDR2 is SYGVKD in the germline V gene. The CDR3 is made up of 16 amino acids. The V and J ends lost 0 bases and 4 bases respectively, with 12 bases between them. For the CDR3, the DNA is TGTGCCATCAGTGAGTCGCGGGGGGAACGTAATGAAAAACTGTTTTTT. Translating gives CAISESRGERNEKLFF.